This entry lists 28 T cell receptor beta chains sequenced from one sample in a study of siplizumab effects on memory and regulatory T cells. The repertoire was sequenced with immunoSEQ multiplex PCR; TCRdb's copy has only in-frame clones and lacks some. The sample lists 110,000 or so clones; under 95% were seen once. The sample was Tregs sorted from blood. Every receptor here comes from a human donor in good health.

The chain has TRBV5-1 and TRBJ2-7; 9 bases align to TRBD1. Germline V gene sequence: CDR1 SGHRS, CDR2 YFSETQ. V was pared by 0 bases and J by 3 bases, with 7 bases of the junction left unmatched. There are 16 residues in the CDR3. The CDR3 nucleotides read TGCGCCAGCAGCTTGGACTTCGGGACAGGGTTCTACGAGCAGTACTTC. Translated: CASSLDFGTGFYEQYF. The full variable domain, rest sourced from reference TRBV5-1 and TRBJ2-7, is KAGVTQTPRYLIKTRGQQVTLSCSPISGHRSVSWYQQTPGQGLQFLFEYFSETQRNKGNFPGRFSGRQFSNSRSEMNVSTLELGDSALYLCASSLDFGTGFYEQYFGPGTRLTVT.

The chain uses TRBV11-1 and TRBJ2-4; tentative D call: TRBD1 (6 bases). Germline-derived CDR1 and CDR2 are SGHAT and FQDESV (reference sequence). Trimming removed 1 base from V and 4 bases from J, with 11 bases in between. The length of the CDR3 is 15 residues. The CDR3 loop is CASSLVRQGKNIQYF. The CDR3 DNA is TGTGCCAGCAGCTTAGTCCGCCAGGGGAAAAACATTCAGTACTTC.

The V gene is TRBV6-6, the J gene TRBJ1-4; the match to TRBD1 covers 7 bases. The trim removed 6 bases at V and 5 bases at J, leaving 9 bases unmatched. Germline CDR1 reads MNHNY; CDR2 reads SVGAGI (reference sequence). CDR3 length: 15 residues. CDR3: CASRRTGTANEKLFF. CDR3 bases: TGTGCCAGCAGGCGAACCGGGACAGCGAATGAAAAACTGTTTTTT.

The rearrangement links TRBV18 to TRBJ1-2, with D perhaps matching TRBD1 (5 bases). V was trimmed by 2 bases and J by 1 base, leaving 11 bases between them. The CDR3 sequence is 15 residues long. In germline, CDR1 is KGHSH, CDR2 LQKENI. The DNA of the CDR3 is TGTGCCAGCTCACCAAGCGGGGGGAGTAACTATGGCTACACCTTC. Residues: CASSPSGGSNYGYTF.

This chain joins TRBV6-5 and TRBJ1-1; TRBD1 matches 8 bases. Losses at the gene ends were 6 bases for V and 4 bases for J; bases not matched to a gene: 4. The length of the CDR3 is 13 residues. Germline CDR1 MNHEY, CDR2 SVGAGI. CDR3 protein: CASRETGATEAFF. The CDR3 nucleotides are TGTGCCAGCAGGGAGACAGGGGCCACTGAAGCTTTCTTT.

The chain joins TRBV4-2 to TRBJ1-5; 7 positions agree with TRBD1. Germline CDR1 and CDR2: LGHNA and YNFKEQ. The CDR3 runs to 16 residues. Trimming took 1 base from V and 3 from J; bases not matched to a gene: 6. In DNA form, the CDR3 reads TGTGCCAGCAGCCAAGTGGACGGGACAGTCAATCAGCCCCAGCATTTT. Protein sequence: CASSQVDGTVNQPQHF.

This clone was seen a handful of times. The CDR3 protein is CASSLVPQGQGRYGYTF. CDR3 sequence (DNA): TGCGCCAGCAGCTTAGTTCCTCAAGGACAGGGCCGCTATGGCTACACCTTC. The chain links TRBV5-1 to TRBJ1-2; 8 bases fit TRBD1. V dropped 2 bases and J dropped 4; count of bases not matched to a gene: 13. CDR3 size: 17 residues. Germline loops: CDR1 SGHRS, CDR2 YFSETQ.

The chain couples TRBV27 to TRBJ1-5, with D perhaps matching TRBD1 (6 bases). The CDR3 loop spans 13 amino acids. Germline values: CDR1 MNHEY, CDR2 SMNVEV (reference sequence). The germline V and J ends were trimmed by 6 bases and 10 bases, with 16 bases remaining between them. CDR3 DNA sequence: TGTGCCAGCAGCCGGGTCGGGGGCTATCCCCAGCATTTT. As protein: CASSRVGGYPQHF.

This chain connects TRBV6-6 to TRBJ2-4, with TRBD1 matching over 9 bases. Germline trimming cut 2 bases from V and 15 bases from J; bases unmatched to any gene: 5. Germline lookup yields CDR1 MNHNY and CDR2 SVGAGI (reference sequence). The length of the CDR3 is 12 residues. The CDR3 sequence is CASSYPGQGRYF. DNA of the CDR3: TGTGCCAGCAGTTACCCGGGACAGGGAAGGTACTTC.

About this clone itself: The junction shows a germline mismatch at one end, possibly a read error. The rearrangement links TRBV5-1 to TRBJ1-2; D perhaps matches TRBD1 (6 bases). Germline V gene sequence: CDR1 SGHRS, CDR2 YFSETQ. CDR3 length: 15 residues. Here the CDR3 reads CASSLPGAPGYGDTF. CDR3 nucleotides: TGCGCCAGCAGCTTGCCGGGGGCGCCCGGCTATGGCGACACCTTC.

V is TRBV18 and J is TRBJ2-7; maybe TRBD1 (5 bases). Trimming removed 2 bases from V and 4 bases from J, with 12 bases in between. Per germline, CDR1 KGHSH and CDR2 LQKENI. This CDR3 comprises 14 residues. The CDR3 loop reads CASSPGWQGYEQYF. The DNA for the CDR3 is TGTGCCAGCTCACCAGGATGGCAGGGTTACGAGCAGTACTTC.

The V call is TRBV10-3, the J call TRBJ2-3; 13 positions match TRBD2. V shed 7 bases, J shed 0 bases, and the junction held 1 base outside the gene matches. This CDR3 is built from 15 residues. The germline V gene has CDR1 ENHRY and CDR2 SYGVKD. In DNA, the CDR3 is TGTGCCATCAAGACTAGCGGGGGGAGCACAGATACGCAGTATTTT. Protein: CAIKTSGGSTDTQYF.

The chain is built from TRBV19 and TRBJ1-2; the match to TRBD1 covers 7 bases. The CDR3 runs to 17 residues. Germline V gives CDR1 LNHDA, CDR2 SQIVND (reference sequence). Trimming at V came to 10 bases and at J to 3 bases, leaving 20 bases not matched to a gene. The CDR3 region is CATALRQGGRSDYGYTF. In DNA, the CDR3 is TGTGCCACCGCACTCCGACAGGGAGGTAGGTCGGACTATGGCTACACCTTC.

The J gene is TRBJ1-5, the V gene TRBV2, with 7 positions matching TRBD1. The germline gives CDR1 SNHLY, CDR2 FYNNEI. The CDR3 consists of 13 residues. After removal of 6 bases from V and 7 bases from J, the junction contained 6 bases not matched to a gene. The CDR3 is CASRQQGVQPQHF. In DNA, the CDR3 is TGTGCCAGCAGGCAGCAGGGGGTCCAGCCCCAGCATTTT.

The chain has TRBV18 and TRBJ2-7; D might be TRBD1 (5 bases). The CDR3 totals 13 residues. CDR1 and CDR2 from the germline V gene are KGHSH and LQKENI. The ends were cut back, 5 bases at V and 2 bases at J, with 10 bases in the middle. CDR3 sequence: CASSNRNPYEQYF. In nucleotides, the CDR3 is TGTGCCAGCTCAAACAGGAATCCCTACGAGCAGTACTTC.

This clone was found once. The V and J genes are TRBV6-5 and TRBJ1-1, with D possibly matching TRBD1 (6 bases). V shed 5 bases and J shed 5 bases, with 18 bases lying between them. In germline, CDR1 is MNHEY, CDR2 SVGAGI. This CDR3 region has 15 residues. The CDR3 DNA reads TGTGCCAGCAGTCAAGGGGGGAGACTGTGGACTGAAGCTTTCTTT. This gives the protein CASSQGGRLWTEAFF.

This rearrangement joins TRBV4-1 to TRBJ1-4; D might be TRBD1 (6 bases). V was trimmed by 1 base and J by 0 bases, leaving 12 bases between them. CDR1 MGHRA and CDR2 YSYEKL come from the germline V gene. CDR3 length equals 17 residues. This CDR3 is CASSQGPRGATNEKLFF. In DNA form, the CDR3 reads TGCGCCAGCAGCCAAGGCCCCAGGGGTGCAACTAATGAAAAACTGTTTTTT.

The CDR3 coding sequence is TGTGCCAGCAGTAAGACTAGCGGGGGGGCCCATCGGAACATTCAGTACTTC. It encodes CASSKTSGGAHRNIQYF. The chain recombines TRBV27 with TRBJ2-4; 14 nucleotides line up with TRBD2. The V and J ends lost 5 bases and 7 bases, in that order; junction bases with no gene match: 10. The CDR3 sequence is 17 residues long. Germline V lookup: CDR1 MNHEY, CDR2 SMNVEV (reference sequence).

The V and J genes are TRBV29-1 and TRBJ1-2; D possibly corresponds to TRBD1 (6 bases). This CDR3 has 12 amino acids. V was clipped by 6 bases and J by 5 bases, with 13 bases between them. CDR1 is SQVTM, CDR2 ANQGSEA, per germline. CDR3 protein: CSVGQRSYGYTF. The DNA for the CDR3 is TGCAGCGTCGGACAGCGGTCTTATGGCTACACCTTC.

This chain joins TRBV5-1 and TRBJ2-2; D gene unclear. CDR3 length equals 13 residues. Trimming left V 0 bases short and J 7 bases short, with 7 bases between. Germline V gives CDR1 SGHRS, CDR2 YFSETQ. The CDR3 here is CASSLDSVGELFF. DNA for the CDR3: TGCGCCAGCAGCTTGGACAGTGTCGGGGAGCTGTTTTTT.

V and J are TRBV5-1 and TRBJ2-5; 9 nucleotides align to TRBD2. From germline, CDR1 is SGHRS and CDR2 YFSETQ. The CDR3 is 14 amino acids. V lost 5 bases, J lost 4 bases, and 6 bases stayed unmatched. CDR3 sequence reads: CASSLGLASETQYF. Here the CDR3 DNA reads TGCGCCAGCAGTTTAGGACTAGCGTCAGAGACCCAGTACTTC.

The rearrangement links TRBV6-4 to TRBJ1-2; TRBD1 matches at 9 bases. The J segment lost 4 bases and the V segment lost 5 bases, leaving 11 bases of the junction unmatched. The CDR3 sequence is 16 residues long. Germline CDR1 is MRHNA and CDR2 is SNTAGT. The CDR3 nucleotides are TGTGCCAGCAGTCCCCTGGGACAGGGCATAGGCTATGGCTACACCTTC. Protein product: CASSPLGQGIGYGYTF.

DNA of the CDR3: TGTGCCAGCAGCGTTGGGGGGAGACTAGGGGCAGCAAGCACAGATACGCAGTATTTT. It codes for CASSVGGRLGAASTDTQYF. The chain combines TRBV9 with TRBJ2-3; a weak D match, TRBD2 (6 bases). V dropped 2 bases and J dropped 0 bases, with 22 bases sitting between them. Germline CDR1 and CDR2: SGDLS and YYNGEE. This CDR3 region has 19 residues.

This clone was detected only a few times. The chain links TRBV9 to TRBJ2-2; 15 bases agree with TRBD2. CDR3 length: 16 residues. Germline V gene sequence: CDR1 SGDLS, CDR2 YYNGEE. Trimming at V came to 4 bases and at J to 5 bases, leaving 3 bases not matched to a gene. The CDR3 reads CASSKGLAGGTGELFF. In nucleotides, the CDR3 is TGTGCCAGCAGCAAGGGACTAGCGGGAGGTACCGGGGAGCTGTTTTTT. Drawing the rest from reference TRBV9 and TRBJ2-2, the complete variable domain is DSGVTQTPKHLITATGQRVTLRCSPRSGDLSVYWYQQSLDQGLQFLIQYYNGEERAKGNILERFSAQQFPDLHSELNLSSLELGDSALYFCASSKGLAGGTGELFFGEGSRLTVL.

J is TRBJ1-2 and V is TRBV6-5; maybe TRBD1 (5 bases). Germline assignment: CDR1 MNHEY and CDR2 SVGAGI. CDR3 length: 12 residues. Trimming removed 8 bases from V and 5 bases from J, with 12 bases in between. The CDR3 is CASGWGRYGYTF. As DNA, the CDR3 is TGTGCCAGCGGGTGGGGGAGGTATGGCTACACCTTC.

The V call is TRBV5-1, the J call TRBJ2-5; D tentatively fits TRBD1 or TRBD2 (5 bases each). Trimming shortened V by 6 bases and J by 3 bases, and 30 bases separated the two germline ends. There are 19 residues in the CDR3. Germline CDR1 and CDR2: SGHRS and YFSETQ. CDR3 sequence reads: CASKRGPGSMFTLKETQYF. CDR3 in DNA: TGCGCCAGCAAGAGGGGCCCAGGGTCAATGTTCACCCTAAAAGAGACCCAGTACTTC.

The CDR3 DNA reads TGTGCCAGCAGTGGCCGAGGGTGGGGATACTACGAGCAGTACTTC. Its protein is CASSGRGWGYYEQYF. This rearrangement joins TRBV2 to TRBJ2-7, with D maybe TRBD2 (5 bases). The ends were cut back, 4 bases at V and 3 bases at J, with 16 bases in the middle. The V gene's germline CDR1 is SNHLY and CDR2 FYNNEI. The CDR3 consists of 15 residues.

Remarks on this clone: Additional DNA sequences in this sample encode the identical CDR3. V and J are TRBV15 and TRBJ1-2; no definite D call. CDR1 LNHNV and CDR2 YYDKDF come from the germline V gene (reference sequence). The CDR3 loop spans 15 amino acids. V was shortened by 1 base and J by 4 bases, with 13 bases between the two germline ends. Here the CDR3 reads CATSRGRGGSYGYTF. CDR3 coding DNA: TGTGCCACCAGCAGAGGACGGGGAGGGAGCTATGGCTACACCTTC.